The present TCR beta chain was sequenced within a study of T cell responses to AZD1222 COVID-19 vaccine listed by TCRdb under 2021. The study in broad terms: Because spike-specific TCR depth and breadth did not differ between the two schedules, AZD1222 recipients who got a second dose at roughly 4 weeks were pooled with those who got a second dose at roughly 12 weeks. A total of 233 trial participants underwent TCR sequencing, of whom 207 received two doses of AZD1222 and roughly 25 received two doses of the MenACWY control vaccine. Trial participants were enrolled by age into 18-55, 56-69 and 70-plus year subgroups, with approximately 160, 26 and 62 TCR-sequenced participants respectively. Overall study outcomes, separate from this receptor: Because no day 14 peak-response samples were available, the repertoires could be characterized only after the peak T cell response. Participants were mostly white British, with more females than males. The authors suggested clonal diversity may have been underestimated. The whole spike protein was spanned by vaccine-associated CD4 TCRs, and dominant responses were seen in regions 160-218 and 743-854. In the small 56-69-year group, the increase in depth fell short of significance, most likely because of low power. Nearly half of unique spike-specific TCRs reportedly recognized epitopes outside regions mutated in the B.1.351 and B.1.1.7 variants. After two AZD1222 doses, spike-specific TCR breadth and depth were significantly higher than at day 0 and than in MenACWY recipients. Conclusions about previously exposed vaccinees are limited because only 5 or 6 AZD1222 recipients were SARS-CoV-2 seropositive at baseline.

The CDR3 regions of human TCRbeta chains were subjected to immunosequencing. Regarding the original processing steps: TCRs in the repertoires were compared against a reference library of SARS-CoV-2-specific TCRs that had been generated with the MIRA antigen-specificity platform. Breadth was defined as the fraction of unique TCRs that were SARS-CoV-2-associated, and depth was defined as the fraction of total T cells that were SARS-CoV-2-associated. Using the MIRA data, each spike-specific TCR was mapped to the spike region that the TCR reacts to and placed in a CD4 or CD8 class. Log10-transformed breadth and depth values were compared by one-way ANOVA with Sidak's multiple comparisons tests. TCRdb holds this immuneACCESS table with in-frame rearrangements only. Some clones are missing; in checked studies, unresolved V genes explain under half, and the rest has no known cause. V and J calls and clone size follow that table, whereas D and trimming were derived from the DNA. Here the sample has about 140,000 clones; approximately 83% occur a single time. The ten largest clones represent under 9.5% of the sample.

This clone was seen a handful of times. The target of this receptor is not known. Base qualities are not recorded, but no much larger clone differs from it by a single base. The intended sense of this specimen's time point label: baseline before first vaccination. Vaccinee samples came from UK trials COV001 and COV002, including a single-blind randomized controlled phase 2/3 trial of AZD1222 (ChAdOx1 nCoV-19) in healthy adults. For TCRbeta chain sequencing, PBMC samples from trial participants were taken at day 0 and at day 28 after the second dose. The TCR was taken from an adult in good health. The source material was peripheral blood, sampled on day 0 of AZD1222 vaccination.

The sequenced DNA: TGTGCCAGCAGCCCCGGACTAGCGGATGCCTACAATGAGCAGTTCTTC. Its protein product is CASSPGLADAYNEQFF. This chain is built from TRBV28 and TRBJ2-1; a stretch of 10 junction bases matches TRBD2. V trim: 6 bases; J trim: 2 bases; unmatched bases: 7. The CDR3 starts with the cysteine, ends with the phenylalanine, and has 16 residues. Only the CDR3 portion is preserved as DNA: 48 bases, with reading frame beginning at the first base. CDR1 and CDR2 are read off the germline V gene as MDHEN and SYDVKM.